The entry that follows covers one T cell receptor (beta chain) sequence. The sample belongs to a study of cytomegalovirus exposure and HLA in healthy donors. Looking at the study overall: Of about 400 genotyped donors, 70% to 85% clustered with self-reported Caucasian donors.

PCR involved 60 Vbeta and 13 Jbeta primers. Profiled with immunoSEQ multiplex PCR; TCRdb holds only in-frame clones, not every one. The table records some 190,000 clones, roughly four fifths of them present only once. V was clipped by 2 bases and J by 10 bases, with 12 bases between them. This CDR3 is 12 amino acids long. Germline V gene sequence: CDR1 GTSNPN, CDR2 SVGIG (reference sequence). This TCR came from a man younger than 35 in good health and CMV-seronegative. Specimen: PBMCs. The chain uses TRBV30 and TRBJ1-5; D uncertain. This chain's CDR3 is CAWSLPSRPQHF. CDR3 DNA: TGTGCCTGGAGTTTGCCCTCGCGTCCCCAGCATTTT.